This TCR beta chain derives from a study of blood T cell repertoires in COVID-19 (dated by TCRdb to about 2020). Study-level background: Recovered participants in ImmuneRACE Cohort 3 were defined by two consecutive negative NP/OP PCR tests, clearance by a healthcare professional, or resolution of symptoms. The collaborator samples originated in the United States, Italy and Spain and spanned the acute and convalescent phases of COVID-19. The material from the prospective study consisted of cDNA or gDNA derived from T cells, B-cell-depleted T cells, or PBMCs. The dataset comprised deeply sampled blood TCRbeta repertoires from subjects exposed to, actively infected with, or recovered from COVID-19. The repertoires were released in a freely available public database meant as a resource for research on the immune response to SARS-CoV-2. The samples were drawn from two sources: the first 160 participants of the ongoing ImmuneRACE study, and 1,254 subjects contributed by 6 global collaborators. The sample metadata nearly always contained a de-identified subject ID, COVID-19 status, age in years and sex. Where HLA class I and class II types were available, the types were taken from metadata supplied by the sample provider, not from assay-based typing.

V is clipped by 5 bases and J by 3 bases, and the sequence between their germline boundaries is 10 bases long. Inclusive of the bounding cysteine and phenylalanine, the CDR3 is 13 residues long. Only the CDR3 region is kept as DNA, spanning 39 bases read in frame from base 1. The germline V gene sets CDR1 to SGHNT and CDR2 to YENEEA. Beyond this particular receptor, the publication reports: How much clinical and demographic metadata was included differed by source and by participant, and the metadata was provided uncurated.

Participants in the prospective study were aged roughly 18 to 89 years, lived in under 30 United States geographic areas, and enrolled through a virtual design. In the prospective study, participants were assigned to cohorts based on the clinical history participants reported in a screening survey and a study questionnaire. In the prospective study, whole blood, serum and a nasopharyngeal or oropharyngeal swab were collected from each participant by mobile phlebotomists. Participants in the prospective study had the option to provide additional blood draws and questionnaires over a roughly two-month period. Prospective study blood samples were shipped either frozen or at room temperature before DNA extraction. Comment on this clone: Its antigen remains unidentified. Per-base qualities were not stored, and no clone one base away is much larger.

TCRbeta CDR3 regions were amplified from genomic DNA using the immunoSEQ Assay, a bias-controlled multiplex PCR. Per the source publication's procedure: The number of nucleated cells in each sample was estimated by amplification of reference gene primers within the assay. Sequence reads were collapsed and filtered to measure the absolute abundance of every unique TCRbeta CDR3 rearrangement. For each sample, productive Simpson clonality was calculated as the square root of Simpson's diversity index across productive rearrangements. This immuneACCESS table, as held by TCRdb, lists in-frame sequences with V and J called but not all clones. Of the missing ones, under half trace to an unresolved V gene in checked studies; the others have no known cause. That table furnishes V, J and clone size, whereas the DNA furnished D and trimming. In this sample the table shows some 190,000 clones, about 86% of which occur a single time. Of the sample, 20% to 25% falls within the top ten clones.

Sequences were obtained from PBMCs or T cells enriched from blood (not recorded which). This sequence uses TRBV11-3 and TRBJ1-1; a tentative D match to TRBD1 spans 6 bases. This clonotype was sampled from a middle-aged woman in a cohort exposed to, infected with or recovered from COVID-19 (not recorded which). The CDR3 protein is CASSLGQHTEAFF. The nucleotides are TGTGCCAGCAGCCTTGGACAGCACACTGAAGCTTTCTTT.